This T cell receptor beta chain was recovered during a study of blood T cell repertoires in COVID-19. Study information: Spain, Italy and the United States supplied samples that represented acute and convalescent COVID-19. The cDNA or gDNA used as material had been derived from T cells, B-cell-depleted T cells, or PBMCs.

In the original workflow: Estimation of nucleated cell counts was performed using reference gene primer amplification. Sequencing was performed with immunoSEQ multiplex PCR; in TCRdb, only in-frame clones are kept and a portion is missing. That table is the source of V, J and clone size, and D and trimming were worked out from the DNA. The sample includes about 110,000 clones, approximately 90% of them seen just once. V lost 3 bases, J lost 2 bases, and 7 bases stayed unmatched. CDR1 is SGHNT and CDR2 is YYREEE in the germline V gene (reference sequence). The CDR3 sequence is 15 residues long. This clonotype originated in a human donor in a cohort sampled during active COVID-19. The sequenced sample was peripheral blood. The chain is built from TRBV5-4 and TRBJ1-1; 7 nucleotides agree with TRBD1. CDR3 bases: TGTGCCAGCAGCTCAGGACAGGAGAGAAACACTGAAGCTTTCTTT. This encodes CASSSGQERNTEAFF.